The sequence of this T cell receptor beta chain was determined in a study of Ad26.COV2.S vaccination and SARS-CoV-2 variants. General study findings and limits: Post-vaccination breadth of spike-specific CD8+ and CD4+ T cell responses was reportedly substantial.

Only in-frame clones appear in the TCRdb table, and some are missing; sequencing was by immunoSEQ multiplex PCR. The table lists around 400,000 clones, around 91% of them singletons, with approximately 1.9% in the top ten. Trimming at V came to 5 bases and at J to 9 bases, leaving 9 bases not matched to a gene. Germline V CDR1 and CDR2: LNHNV, YYDKDF (reference sequence). The CDR3 sequence is 14 residues long. As for this clone: Its antigen is unidentified.

As to treatment: 19 received Ad26.COV2.S at low or high dose, single or two shots; about five received placebo; per-sample allocation not given. Each sample was drawn 63 days after the first injection (of vaccine or placebo). The source was peripheral blood, collected in a trial of Ad26.COV2.S vaccine versus placebo. The chain employs TRBV15 and TRBJ2-1, with TRBD1 matching over 8 bases. The receptor's source is a person between 18 and 60 years old who received the Ad26.COV2.S COVID-19 vaccine or a placebo. The CDR3 nucleotides read TGTGCCACCAGCGGCGGACAGGGTTCATCTGAGCAGTTCTTC. Its translation: CATSGGQGSSEQFF.